Listed here are 7 T cell receptor beta chains from one sample, sequenced in a study of neoadjuvant anti-PD-1 for oral cavity cancer. TCRdb's table, derived via immunoSEQ multiplex PCR, lists solely in-frame clones and lacks some. The data show just over 6,500 clones, about 50% seen once. The sample in question was tumor tissue, obtained before nivolumab (anti-PD-1) treatment. These receptors were obtained from a person aged 40-85 years with oral cavity squamous cell carcinoma.

This clone was observed a single time. This chain links TRBV28 with TRBJ2-7; 9 nucleotides match TRBD1. There are 15 residues in the CDR3. The germline V gene encodes CDR1 MDHEN and CDR2 SYDVKM. The junction had 2 bases not matched to a gene; V was cut back by 2 bases and J by 0 bases. The CDR3 bases are TGTGCCAGCAGTTTAGAGGACAGGGGCTCCTACGAGCAGTACTTC. As protein: CASSLEDRGSYEQYF.

This clone has only one observation. The genes are TRBV7-9 and TRBJ2-1; D not resolved. CDR3 length equals 16 residues. Trimming took 7 bases from V and 0 from J, leaving 16 bases between them. Germline loops: CDR1 SEHNR, CDR2 FQNEAQ (reference sequence). The CDR3 DNA reads as TGTGCCAGCACCCCAAAGACCTTTAGCTCCTACAATGAGCAGTTCTTC. This gives the protein CASTPKTFSSYNEQFF.

The chain joins TRBV29-1 to TRBJ1-4; a weak D match, TRBD1 (5 bases). Per the germline V gene, CDR1 is SQVTM and CDR2 is ANQGSEA. The CDR3 length is 13 residues. Trimming shortened V by 4 bases and J by 1 base, and 7 bases separated the two germline ends. The CDR3 sequence: CSVGGRTNEKLFF. CDR3 bases: TGCAGCGTTGGGGGCAGAACTAATGAAAAACTGTTTTTT.

The V and J genes are TRBV6-5 and TRBJ1-2; D ambiguous. V lost 2 bases and J 4 bases, leaving 14 bases between the germline ends. The CDR3 is 15 residues long. CDR1 and CDR2 from the germline V gene are MNHEY and SVGAGI. The CDR3 sequence: CASSYLNPKGYGYTF. In DNA form, the CDR3 reads TGTGCCAGCAGTTACCTTAACCCCAAGGGCTATGGCTACACCTTC.

This clone was seen a few times. The rearrangement uses TRBV2 and TRBJ1-6; D gene uncertain. CDR3 size: 18 residues. Germline CDR1 reads SNHLY; CDR2 reads FYNNEI. V dropped 3 bases and J dropped 0 bases, with 15 bases sitting between them. The chain's CDR3 is CASSDPPGRGSYNSPLHF. The CDR3 DNA reads TGTGCCAGCAGTGACCCCCCTGGTCGAGGCTCCTATAATTCACCCCTCCACTTT.

V usage is TRBV7-9 and J usage is TRBJ2-3; no definite D call. CDR3 length equals 13 residues. Germline values: CDR1 SEHNR, CDR2 FQNEAQ (reference sequence). The germline V and J ends were trimmed by 5 bases and 3 bases, with 9 bases remaining between them. CDR3 nucleotide sequence: TGTGCCAGCAGCCATAGGATTACAGATACGCAGTATTTT. This translates into CASSHRITDTQYF.

The chain links TRBV4-3 to TRBJ1-6; TRBD1 matches at 10 bases. The germline CDR1 and CDR2 sequences are LGHNA and YSLEER. Losses at the gene ends were 4 bases for V and 4 bases for J; bases not matched to a gene: 7. This CDR3 is 17 amino acids long. CDR3 sequence (DNA): TGCGCCAGCAGCCGATCGACAGGGGGCTCTTATAATTCACCCCTCCACTTT. Residues: CASSRSTGGSYNSPLHF.